The present T cell receptor beta chain was sequenced within a study of spatial heterogeneity in lung cancer. Whole-study context: Among detected sequences, beta-chain ones consistently exceeded alpha-chain ones in number. Study-level results: How many expanded intratumoral alpha and beta TCRs were present tracked the tumor mutation count, which was a count of nonsynonymous mutations.

Stated time point: sample taken at primary tumor resection. The cohort: approximately 66 early-stage, untreated non-small cell lung cancer patients. From tumor, nontumor lung or frozen PBMC, whole RNA was taken unsorted for sequencing. Individually, TCR cDNA molecules were each labelled with a unique molecular identifier. One entry per CDR3 protein, called by TCRdb with MiXCR from the 5' RACE reads. The table lists around 100,000 distinct CDR3 sequences, approximately 4.7% of them singletons. CDR1 ENHRY and CDR2 SYGVKD come from the germline V gene. The CDR3 has 15 residues. V dropped 6 bases and J dropped 4; count of bases not matched to a gene: 8. This clonotype was seen at least ten times. The antigen remains undetermined.

The chain has TRBV10-3 and TRBJ2-1; 8 bases align to TRBD1. The receptor was derived from a male donor with early-stage non-small cell lung cancer. Specimen: lung tumor tissue, collected at surgery. The CDR3, as DNA: TGTGCCATCAGAGGACAGGGCATGGAATACAATGAGCAGTTCTTC. This sequence encodes CAIRGQGMEYNEQFF.